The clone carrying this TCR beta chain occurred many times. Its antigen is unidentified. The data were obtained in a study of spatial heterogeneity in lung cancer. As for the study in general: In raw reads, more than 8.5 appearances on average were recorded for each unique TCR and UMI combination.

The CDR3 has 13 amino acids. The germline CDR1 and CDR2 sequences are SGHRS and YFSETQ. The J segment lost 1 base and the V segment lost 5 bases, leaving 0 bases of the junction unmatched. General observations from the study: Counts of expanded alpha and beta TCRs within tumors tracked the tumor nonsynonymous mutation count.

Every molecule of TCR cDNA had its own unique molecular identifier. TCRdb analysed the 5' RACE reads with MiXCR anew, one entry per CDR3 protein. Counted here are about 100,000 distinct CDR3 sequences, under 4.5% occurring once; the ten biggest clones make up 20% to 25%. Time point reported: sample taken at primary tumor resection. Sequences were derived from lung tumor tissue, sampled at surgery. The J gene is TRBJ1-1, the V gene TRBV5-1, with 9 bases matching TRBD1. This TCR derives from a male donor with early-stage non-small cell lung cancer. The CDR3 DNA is TGCGCCAGCAGGGGACAGGGGAACACTGAAGCTTTCTTT. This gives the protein CASRGQGNTEAFF.